The 30 T cell receptor beta chains below come from one sample, sequenced in a study of T cell responses to AZD1222 COVID-19 vaccine. Profiling relied on immunoSEQ multiplex PCR, and the TCRdb table lists in-frame clones only, not all of them. The sample contains fewer than 200,000 clones, 88% of which appear only once. The material sequenced was peripheral blood, taken 28 days after the second AZD1222 dose. These receptors all stem from an adult who received the AZD1222 COVID-19 vaccine.

This rearrangement joins TRBV28 to TRBJ2-5, with D perhaps matching TRBD2 (6 bases). V lost 6 bases and J lost 5, with 13 bases in between. The CDR3 totals 13 residues. The V gene's germline CDR1 is MDHEN and CDR2 SYDVKM. The CDR3 bases are TGTGCCAGCAGCGCCGGGGGAAGGGAGACCCAGTACTTC. Protein product: CASSAGGRETQYF.

The V and J genes are TRBV5-1 and TRBJ2-3; D possibly uses TRBD1 or TRBD2 (6 bases each). Germline assignment: CDR1 SGHRS and CDR2 YFSETQ. The CDR3 covers 15 residues. Trimming removed 3 bases from V and 4 bases from J, with 15 bases in between. The CDR3 DNA is TGCGCCAGCAGCTCATCAGGGGAGCGGGCAGATACGCAGTATTTT. Residues: CASSSSGERADTQYF.

In its sample, this clone was seen a few times. The rearrangement links TRBV27 to TRBJ2-7, with TRBD2 matching over 8 bases. Looked up from germline, CDR1 is MNHEY and CDR2 is SMNVEV (reference sequence). The CDR3 has 14 amino acids. V shed 5 bases and J 4 bases; nucleotides not matched to a gene: 7. CDR3 region: CASSMGTRGYEQYF. The DNA for the CDR3 is TGTGCCAGCAGTATGGGGACTAGGGGGTACGAGCAGTACTTC.

V is TRBV6-2 or TRBV6-3 and J is TRBJ2-3, with 7 bases lining up with TRBD1. The CDR3 has 16 amino acids. CDR1 MNHEY and CDR2 SVGEGT come from the germline V gene. V dropped 2 bases and J dropped 4; count of bases not matched to a gene: 9. CDR3 sequence reads: CASSYGGQLSADTQYF. Written as DNA, the CDR3 is TGTGCCAGCAGTTACGGGGGACAGCTCTCCGCAGATACGCAGTATTTT.

J is TRBJ2-5 and V is TRBV5-3, with TRBD1 identical over 7 bases. TRBV5-3 is classed as an ORF, of uncertain function. The J segment lost 3 bases and the V segment lost 0 bases, leaving 5 bases of the junction unmatched. The CDR3 is 15 amino acids. The CDR3 loop reads CARSLEVRGKETQYF. The DNA of the CDR3 is TGTGCCAGAAGCTTGGAGGTCAGGGGGAAAGAGACCCAGTACTTC.

The chain has TRBV9 and TRBJ1-2; maybe TRBD1 (5 bases). Looked up from germline, CDR1 is SGDLS and CDR2 is YYNGEE. The ends were cut back, 0 bases at V and 2 bases at J, with 8 bases in the middle. The CDR3 contains 14 residues. The CDR3 coding sequence is TGTGCCAGCAGCGTAGAGGGGTTCAACTATGGCTACACCTTC. Protein sequence: CASSVEGFNYGYTF.

This chain uses TRBV7-2 with TRBJ2-3, with 8 bases that match TRBD1. The CDR3 totals 16 residues. Germline CDR1 reads SGHTA; CDR2 reads FQGNSA. With 5 bases clipped from V and 2 bases from J, the junction kept 9 bases outside the gene matches. Here the CDR3 reads CASSRSGGRVTDTQYF. CDR3 bases: TGTGCCAGCAGCCGCTCAGGGGGCCGGGTCACAGATACGCAGTATTTT. Full variable domain (remainder filled in from reference TRBV7-2 and TRBJ2-3): GAGVSQSPSNKVTEKGKDVELRCDPISGHTALYWYRQSLGQGLEFLIYFQGNSAPDKSGLPSDRFSAERTGGSVSTLTIQRTQQEDSAVYLCASSRSGGRVTDTQYFGPGTRLTVL.

DNA for the CDR3: TGTGCCAGCAGCTTAGCCCCTGGGGTGGGGGAGACCCAGTACTTC. It specifies CASSLAPGVGETQYF. J is TRBJ2-5 and V is TRBV7-9, with D uncertain. Germline lookup yields CDR1 SEHNR and CDR2 FQNEAQ (reference sequence). The V gene lost 0 bases and the J gene lost 5 bases, with 13 bases spanning the gap. CDR3 length: 15 amino acids.

The chain joins TRBV2 to TRBJ1-5; a weak D match, TRBD1 (6 bases). Trimming shortened V by 5 bases and J by 3 bases, and 11 bases separated the two germline ends. Per the germline V gene, CDR1 is SNHLY and CDR2 is FYNNEI. The CDR3 loop spans 14 amino acids. CDR3 sequence: CASSFGQNNQPQHF. DNA of the CDR3: TGTGCCAGCAGTTTCGGACAGAACAATCAGCCCCAGCATTTT.

In its sample, this clone was seen a few times. The chain recombines TRBV6-5 with TRBJ1-3, with D perhaps matching TRBD1 (5 bases). The V end lost 5 bases, the J end lost 4 bases, and 15 bases lay between the germline ends. This CDR3 has 15 amino acids. From germline, CDR1 is MNHEY and CDR2 SVGAGI. The CDR3 DNA follows: TGTGCCAGCAGTATCTCCAGGGAGGCGGGAAACACCATATATTTT. The encoded protein is CASSISREAGNTIYF.

The V and J genes are TRBV19 and TRBJ1-1; D unclear. CDR1 is LNHDA, CDR2 SQIVND, per germline (reference sequence). The CDR3 runs 12 residues. The ends were cut back, 11 bases at V and 1 base at J, with 11 bases in the middle. CDR3 sequence (DNA): TGTGCCTCCCGTAACGGGAACACTGAAGCTTTCTTT. This encodes CASRNGNTEAFF. The complete variable domain, with remaining parts taken from reference TRBV19 and TRBJ1-1, reads DGGITQSPKYLFRKEGQNVTLSCEQNLNHDAMYWYRQDPGQGLRLIYYSQIVNDFQKGDIAEGYSVSREKKESFPLTVTSAQKNPTAFYLCASRNGNTEAFFGQGTRLTVV.

The V call is TRBV6-5, the J call TRBJ1-2; D gene unclear. In germline, CDR1 is MNHEY, CDR2 SVGAGI. The CDR3 loop spans 13 amino acids. V was trimmed by 0 bases and J by 5 bases, leaving 7 bases between them. The CDR3: CASSYSQGYGYTF. CDR3 bases: TGTGCCAGCAGTTACTCGCAAGGATATGGCTACACCTTC.

This sequence joins TRBV2 and TRBJ2-1; D gene unclear. The CDR3 loop spans 15 amino acids. The germline V gene has CDR1 SNHLY and CDR2 FYNNEI. V lost 9 bases to trimming and J lost 5 bases, with 20 bases between them. The CDR3 DNA sequence: TGTGCCAGGAGAGCCAAAAAAGATTACGACAATGAGCAGTTCTTC. Translation gives CARRAKKDYDNEQFF.

The chain couples TRBV9 to TRBJ2-1; D might be TRBD1 (5 bases). Germline V CDR1 and CDR2: SGDLS, YYNGEE. The length of the CDR3 is 18 residues. Trimming removed 4 bases from V and 3 bases from J, with 23 bases in between. CDR3 in DNA: TGTGCCAGCAGCCGCAACCCCTCTGACAGAGGATACTACAATGAGCAGTTCTTC. It translates to CASSRNPSDRGYYNEQFF.

The gene calls are TRBV6-1 and TRBJ2-7, with TRBD1 matching over 7 bases. V was pared by 1 base and J by 1 base, with 4 bases of the junction left unmatched. CDR1 and CDR2 (germline): MNHNS, SASEGT. CDR3 size: 15 residues. The CDR3 loop is CASSEVGTVSYEQYF. The CDR3 coding sequence is TGTGCCAGCAGTGAAGTCGGGACAGTGTCCTACGAGCAGTACTTC.

CDR3: CASSYGGAGSSYNEQFF. The CDR3 nucleotides are TGTGCCAGCAGCTACGGTGGGGCGGGCAGCTCCTACAATGAGCAGTTCTTC. The chain recombines TRBV7-8 with TRBJ2-1, with D possibly called TRBD1 or TRBD2 (5 bases each). Germline values: CDR1 SGHVS, CDR2 FQNEAQ. The V gene lost 4 bases and the J gene lost 0 bases, with 16 bases spanning the gap. The CDR3 runs to 17 residues.

The chain uses TRBV29-1 and TRBJ2-5; tentatively, D is TRBD2 (5 bases). The ends were cut back, 6 bases at V and 5 bases at J, with 22 bases in the middle. CDR1 is SQVTM, CDR2 ANQGSEA, per germline. This CDR3 comprises 15 residues. DNA for the CDR3: TGCAGCGTCGAGGCGCGGGCTATCCCCCGGGAGACCCAGTACTTC. This gives the protein CSVEARAIPRETQYF.

This clone occurred a few times. The chain uses TRBV30 and TRBJ1-2, with no clear D. CDR1 and CDR2 (germline): GTSNPN, SVGIG (reference sequence). Between the trimmed V and J ends, which lost 2 bases and 0 bases, there was a span of 10 bases. The length of the CDR3 is 14 residues. CDR3 loop: CAWSPDETNYGYTF. CDR3 nucleotides: TGTGCCTGGAGTCCCGACGAGACTAACTATGGCTACACCTTC.

This clone was seen once. This sequence joins TRBV19 and TRBJ1-2, with 8 nucleotides matching TRBD1. The CDR3 sequence is 14 residues long. The trim removed 7 bases at V and 7 bases at J, leaving 11 bases unmatched. Germline CDR1 is LNHDA and CDR2 is SQIVND (reference sequence). The CDR3 sequence is CASTPRGPVGGYTF. In DNA form, the CDR3 reads TGTGCCAGTACCCCCAGGGGGCCAGTCGGTGGCTACACCTTC.

The chain recombines TRBV19 with TRBJ2-1; D gene ambiguous. Germline CDR1 reads LNHDA; CDR2 reads SQIVND (reference sequence). V was pared by 4 bases and J by 3 bases, with 13 bases between. The CDR3 runs 15 residues. The DNA of the CDR3 is TGTGCCAGTAGTAGTGCCGAAACATTCTACAATGAGCAGTTCTTC. Translated, it gives CASSSAETFYNEQFF.

This chain joins TRBV7-9 and TRBJ1-2, with D tentatively TRBD1 (6 bases). The germline V gene has CDR1 SEHNR and CDR2 FQNEAQ (reference sequence). The CDR3 runs 14 residues. V lost 0 bases and J lost 14, with 19 bases in between. The CDR3 DNA reads as TGTGCCAGCAGCTTAGCGCTTTCGGGGACATCTAGGACCTTC. The encoded protein is CASSLALSGTSRTF.

On this clone: Other DNA sequences in this sample translate to the same CDR3. The chain joins TRBV28 to TRBJ2-3; no reliable D call. Germline V gene data show CDR1 as MDHEN and CDR2 as SYDVKM. The CDR3 is 11 residues long. Trimming removed 3 bases at V and 6 bases at J, with 4 bases between. CDR3 sequence: CASSFTDTQYF. The CDR3 DNA is TGTGCCAGCAGTTTTACTGATACGCAGTATTTT.

This chain connects TRBV4-1 to TRBJ1-2, with a possible D match to TRBD1 (5 bases). Germline V gene data show CDR1 as MGHRA and CDR2 as YSYEKL. CDR3 length: 16 amino acids. Trimming cost V 3 bases and J 1 base, with 15 bases left between them. Written as DNA, the CDR3 is TGCGCCAGCAGCCAGCCCCGGAGGGGCGGTAACTATGGCTACACCTTC. The encoded protein is CASSQPRRGGNYGYTF.

This clone occurred once. The V call is TRBV11-2, the J call TRBJ2-5; D unresolved. Germline V lookup: CDR1 SGHAT, CDR2 FQNNGV. V lost 2 bases to trimming and J lost 9 bases, with 13 bases between them. The length of the CDR3 is 13 residues. The CDR3 DNA sequence: TGTGCCAGCAGCTTAATCGGAAAGAACCCCCAGTACTTC. Translated, it gives CASSLIGKNPQYF.

The rearrangement joins TRBV5-1 to TRBJ2-2, with 10 bases identical to TRBD2. There are 19 residues in the CDR3. Germline CDR1 and CDR2: SGHRS and YFSETQ. V dropped 4 bases and J dropped 1; count of bases not matched to a gene: 13. CDR3 DNA: TGCGCCAGCAGCCCCCGGGTAGCGGGAGGTACCCGGAACACCGGGGAGCTGTTTTTT. It yields the protein CASSPRVAGGTRNTGELFF.

This clone was seen a handful of times. This chain connects TRBV7-2 to TRBJ2-1; 7 bases line up with TRBD1. The CDR3 spans 16 residues. With V trimmed by 0 bases and J by 7 bases, 9 bases remained unmatched. The germline gives CDR1 SGHTA, CDR2 FQGNSA. CDR3 region: CASSLALRTGRNEQFF. The CDR3 nucleotides are TGTGCCAGCAGCTTAGCGCTTCGGACAGGAAGAAATGAGCAGTTCTTC.

V usage is TRBV4-2 and J usage is TRBJ2-2, with D unclear. Germline V gives CDR1 LGHNA, CDR2 YNFKEQ. V shed 0 bases and J shed 2 bases, with 7 bases lying between them. The CDR3 is made up of 15 amino acids. The CDR3: CASSQDRGNTGELFF. In DNA, the CDR3 is TGTGCCAGCAGCCAAGATCGTGGCAACACCGGGGAGCTGTTTTTT.

This chain joins TRBV5-1 and TRBJ1-5; a weak D match, TRBD1 (6 bases). The CDR3 is 16 amino acids. Germline V lookup: CDR1 SGHRS, CDR2 YFSETQ. Trimming removed 5 bases from V and 5 bases from J, with 20 bases in between. As DNA, the CDR3 is TGCGCCAGCAGGCGCCCCACAGGGATCCGAGATCAGCCCCAGCATTTT. As protein: CASRRPTGIRDQPQHF.

The V gene is TRBV5-3, the J gene TRBJ1-5; D is unclear. TRBV5-3 belongs to the ORF category, with a function that is uncertain. The CDR3 has 11 residues. V was shortened by 2 bases and J by 5 bases, with 2 bases between the two germline ends. CDR3 sequence: CARSFHQPQHF. The CDR3 bases are TGTGCCAGAAGCTTCCATCAGCCCCAGCATTTT.

This chain uses TRBV7-9 with TRBJ1-2; D is ambiguous. Trimming left V 3 bases short and J 7 bases short, with 15 bases between. The CDR3 has 14 amino acids. Germline-derived CDR1 and CDR2 are SEHNR and FQNEAQ (reference sequence). The DNA of the CDR3 is TGTGCCAGCAGCTTCGACGGTATAACATCTGGCTACACCTTC. This encodes CASSFDGITSGYTF.